This TCR beta chain emerged from a study of cytomegalovirus exposure and HLA in healthy donors. The table lists this clone with a few counts. The antigen is unknown. The study ran its PCR with 60 Vbeta and 13 Jbeta primers. Profiling relied on immunoSEQ multiplex PCR, and the TCRdb table lists in-frame clones only, not all of them. The sample yields approximately 190,000 clones, approximately 87% seen once. Findings and limits, study-wide: The study flagged 150 to 200 TCR beta chains as cytomegalovirus-associated. A few chains tied to CMV proved CMV antigen-specific in vitro. A later examination showed that TCR association rates differed by HLA locus, with DRB1 most and HLA-C fewest.

CDR1 and CDR2 (germline): SGDLS, YYNGEE. V shed 0 bases, J shed 5 bases, and the junction held 8 bases outside the gene matches. This CDR3 is built from 16 residues. Despite likely unrecorded immune exposures, the donors were nominally healthy at the time of sampling. This chain joins TRBV9 and TRBJ2-5; 9 nucleotides align to TRBD1. Input material: PBMCs. The sequence was collected from a man aged 25 to 40 in good health and CMV-seronegative. In DNA, the CDR3 is TGTGCCAGCAGCGTAGTCGGACAGGGGAGTTGGGAGACCCAGTACTTC. This sequence encodes CASSVVGQGSWETQYF.